A single sample gave rise to the 15 T cell receptor beta chains below, sequenced in a study of blood T cells in healthy people across ages. A second roughly 6 to 12 cycle PCR used barcoded and J-beta primers. In TCRdb, the 5' RACE reads were re-called with MiXCR into one record per CDR3 protein. Among about 580,000 distinct CDR3 sequences, around 48% were seen once, and the ten largest hold approximately 25%. Sequenced sample: blood. The receptors here all came from a man older than 75 in good health.

The chain combines TRBV7-2 with TRBJ2-1; weak D call: TRBD2 (6 bases). The germline V gene has CDR1 SGHTA and CDR2 FQGNSA. The CDR3 is 15 amino acids. V was shortened by 5 bases and J by 9 bases, with 20 bases between the two germline ends. Written as DNA, the CDR3 is TGTGCCAGCAGCCAAGGGACTTCCTCAGCGTTTGAGCAGTTCTTC. Protein product: CASSQGTSSAFEQFF.

The J gene is TRBJ2-7, the V gene TRBV6-1; TRBD1 agrees at 7 bases. CDR1 is MNHNS, CDR2 SASEGT, per germline. The CDR3 has 13 residues. After removal of 6 bases from V and 2 bases from J, the junction contained 4 bases not matched to a gene. CDR3 sequence (DNA): TGTGCCAGCAGGACGGGACAGCCCTACGAGCAGTACTTC. Residues: CASRTGQPYEQYF.

This clonotype was seen more than once but under ten times. CDR3 bases: TGTGCCAGCAGCCAAACGGCAGGTCAAGAGACCCAGTACTTC. Its protein is CASSQTAGQETQYF. The rearrangement uses TRBV12-3 or TRBV12-4 and TRBJ2-5; D remains unclear. Between the trimmed V and J ends, which lost 6 bases and 2 bases, there was a span of 13 bases. This CDR3 has 14 amino acids.

The CDR3 DNA is TGCGCCAGCAGCCCATCCAGGGGGAAGGGGAGCGCAGATACGCAGTATTTT. Translating gives CASSPSRGKGSADTQYF. The chain uses TRBV5-1 and TRBJ2-3; TRBD1 matches at 7 bases. Losses at the gene ends were 4 bases for V and 4 bases for J; bases not matched to a gene: 15. In germline, CDR1 is SGHRS, CDR2 YFSETQ. The CDR3 extends over 17 amino acids.

This clonotype was found a few times. The chain carries TRBV29-1 and TRBJ2-7; TRBD2 agrees at 9 bases. There are 12 residues in the CDR3. V lost 5 bases to trimming and J lost 3 bases; unmatched junction nucleotides: 2. CDR1 is SQVTM, CDR2 ANQGSEA, per germline. The CDR3 protein is CSVSSGNYEQYF. CDR3 DNA sequence: TGCAGCGTTTCTAGCGGGAACTACGAGCAGTACTTC.

V is TRBV25-1 and J is TRBJ2-3, with D hard to call. This CDR3 is built from 14 residues. Germline V lookup: CDR1 MGHDK, CDR2 SYGVNS. Between the trimmed V and J ends, which lost 3 bases and 3 bases, there was a span of 10 bases. The CDR3 DNA reads TGTGCCAGCAGTGATGTGGGGTTGACAGATACGCAGTATTTT. Its protein is CASSDVGLTDTQYF.

A single count supports this clonotype. The chain couples TRBV5-1 to TRBJ2-7; D unresolved. The closer fit of TRBJ2-5 to the DNA end suggests the J call may be wrong. The germline V gene has CDR1 SGHRS and CDR2 YFSETQ. The CDR3 consists of 14 residues. CDR3 in DNA: TGCGCCAGCAGCTTGGCCTCAGGCTCGGAGACCCAGTACTTC. This sequence encodes CASSLASGSETQYF.

V is TRBV29-1 and J is TRBJ1-1, with a tentative D call TRBD1 (6 bases). From germline, CDR1 is SQVTM and CDR2 ANQGSEA. The CDR3 is 13 residues long. V was trimmed by 7 bases and J by 4 bases, leaving 16 bases between them. CDR3 nucleotide sequence: TGCAGCGCCAACAGGGAATGGGGCACTGAAGCTTTCTTT. Protein sequence: CSANREWGTEAFF.

The rearrangement uses TRBV4-2 and TRBJ2-3; D is perhaps TRBD2 (5 bases). Trimming shortened V by 2 bases and J by 6 bases, and 15 bases separated the two germline ends. CDR1 LGHNA and CDR2 YNFKEQ come from the germline V gene. This CDR3 is 15 amino acids long. The CDR3 nucleotides read TGTGCCAGCAGCCAATATCGGGAAGTGTCGGATACGCAGTATTTT. This translates into CASSQYREVSDTQYF.

V is TRBV7-9 and J is TRBJ1-1; D is uncertain. Deletions cut 5 bases from V and 5 bases from J, with 12 bases between. CDR1 and CDR2 (germline): SEHNR, FQNEAQ (reference sequence). The CDR3 totals 13 residues. The CDR3 DNA follows: TGTGCCAGCAGCCCGGTTGGTGGGACTGAAGCTTTCTTT. This sequence encodes CASSPVGGTEAFF.

The chain combines TRBV18 with TRBJ2-6, with D possibly matching TRBD2 (6 bases). The CDR3 loop spans 17 amino acids. The germline V and J ends were trimmed by 3 bases and 4 bases, with 16 bases remaining between them. Germline V CDR1 and CDR2: KGHSH, LQKENI. The CDR3 nucleotides read TGTGCCAGCTCACCGGGGCGGACTATCTCCGGGGCCAACGTCCTGACTTTC. This gives the protein CASSPGRTISGANVLTF.

The sample holds a few counts of this clonotype. The V and J genes are TRBV6-2 or TRBV6-3 and TRBJ2-1; 8 positions match TRBD2. The trim removed 2 bases at V and 4 bases at J, leaving 4 bases unmatched. The germline gives CDR1 MNHEY, CDR2 SVGEGT. The CDR3 length is 15 residues. The CDR3 loop is CASSYLLAVYNEQFF. CDR3 bases: TGTGCCAGCAGTTACCTACTAGCGGTTTACAATGAGCAGTTCTTC.

The chain employs TRBV20-1 and TRBJ2-5, with 10 bases identical to TRBD1. The CDR3 totals 11 residues. V was pared by 8 bases and J by 11 bases, with 8 bases of the junction left unmatched. The germline CDR1 and CDR2 sequences are DFQATT and SNEGSKA (reference sequence). The CDR3 spells CSSGQGGEQYF. The CDR3 DNA reads TGCAGTTCTGGACAGGGGGGGGAGCAGTACTTC.

This clonotype has a handful of counts. This chain links TRBV6-5 with TRBJ2-2; 10 nucleotides agree with TRBD2. The germline V gene encodes CDR1 MNHEY and CDR2 SVGAGI. V lost 4 bases and J lost 6; bases outside the gene matches: 8. This CDR3 has 16 amino acids. CDR3 bases: TGTGCCAGCAGTTCTCTAGCGGGAGTATTAGCCGGGGAGCTGTTTTTT. Encoded protein: CASSSLAGVLAGELFF.

This clonotype appeared a few times. The V gene is TRBV28, the J gene TRBJ1-2; no clear D. Per germline, CDR1 MDHEN and CDR2 SYDVKM. Between the trimmed V and J ends, which lost 7 bases and 0 bases, there was a span of 9 bases. This CDR3 is built from 13 residues. CDR3 loop: CASTDTSNYGYTF. The CDR3 DNA is TGTGCCAGCACTGACACTTCTAACTATGGCTACACCTTC.